The text below deals with one TCR beta chain. This record belongs to a study of blood T cell repertoires in COVID-19. Whole-study context: COVID-19 samples from acute and convalescent phases originated in the United States, Italy and Spain. T cells, B-cell-depleted T cells, or PBMCs provided the cDNA or gDNA that served as material.

Per the study methods: Amplifying reference gene primers gave estimates of nucleated cell counts. Clones were sequenced by immunoSEQ multiplex PCR, and TCRdb holds only the in-frame ones, with some missing. V and J calls and clone size are as listed in that table; D and trimming were resolved from the DNA. There are about 250,000 clones in the sample; about 86% occur only once, and around 1.4% lies in the top ten. The TCR comes from a man older than 75 with acute or convalescent COVID-19. The sequencing input was peripheral blood.

Here the CDR3 reads CASSPPGTDFEKLFF. CDR3 DNA: TGTGCCAGCAGCCCCCCCGGGACTGATTTCGAAAAACTGTTTTTT. The chain joins TRBV13 to TRBJ1-4; possibly TRBD1 for D (5 bases). CDR1 is PRHDT, CDR2 FYEKMQ, per germline (reference sequence). Trimming stripped 5 bases from V and 8 bases from J, with 18 bases between. The CDR3 is 15 residues long.